The text below deals with one T cell receptor beta chain. What it binds is unknown. Healthy bone marrow donors made up the donors. The PCR employed 60 Vbeta primers together with 13 Jbeta primers. The data were produced by immunoSEQ multiplex PCR, yet TCRdb's version contains in-frame clones alone and is incomplete. The sample has about 190,000 clones; 80% are singletons. This record comes from a study of cytomegalovirus exposure and HLA in healthy donors. General study results and limits: Later analysis placed DRB1 highest and HLA-C lowest in TCR association rates, which differed by HLA locus. For presence/absence analyses, sequencing depth was assumed to be roughly uniform across donors. V- and J-gene trimming in TCR beta was tied to a missense DCLRE1C variant by an analysis performed later.

CDR1 and CDR2 from the germline V gene are ENHRY and SYGVKD. V lost 10 bases to trimming and J lost 3 bases; unmatched junction nucleotides: 10. This CDR3 is 15 amino acids long. Sequenced input: PBMCs. The rearrangement links TRBV10-3 to TRBJ1-5; 9 positions agree with TRBD1. This TCR came from a boy aged 5-17 years in good health and CMV-seronegative. DNA for the CDR3: TGTGCCAGTACAGGGGGCGCCTCCACCAATCAGCCCCAGCATTTT. Its translation is CASTGGASTNQPQHF.